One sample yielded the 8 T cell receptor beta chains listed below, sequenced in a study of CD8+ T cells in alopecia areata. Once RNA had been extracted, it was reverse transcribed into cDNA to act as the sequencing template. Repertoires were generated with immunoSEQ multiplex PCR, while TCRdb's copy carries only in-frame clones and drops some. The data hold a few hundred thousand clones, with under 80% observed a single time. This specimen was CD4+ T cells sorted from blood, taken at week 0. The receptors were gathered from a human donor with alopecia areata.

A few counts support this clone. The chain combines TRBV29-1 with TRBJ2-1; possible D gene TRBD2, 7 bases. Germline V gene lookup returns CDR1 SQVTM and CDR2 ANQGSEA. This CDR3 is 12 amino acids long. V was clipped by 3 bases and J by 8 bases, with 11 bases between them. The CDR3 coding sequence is TGCAGCGTTGATCGGGGGGCGGATGAGCAGTTCTTC. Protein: CSVDRGADEQFF.

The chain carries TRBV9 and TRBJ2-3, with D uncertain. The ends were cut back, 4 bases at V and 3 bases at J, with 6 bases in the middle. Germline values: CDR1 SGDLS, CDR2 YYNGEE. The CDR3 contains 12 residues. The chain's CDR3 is CASSTKTDTQYF. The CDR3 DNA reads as TGTGCCAGCAGCACCAAAACAGATACGCAGTATTTT.

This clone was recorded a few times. The CDR3 bases are TGTGCCAGCAGCCCGACCGGGACAGGGCGCAGTGGCTACACCTTC. Translated, it gives CASSPTGTGRSGYTF. The gene calls are TRBV5-6 and TRBJ1-2, with 9 bases aligning to TRBD1. The CDR3 totals 15 residues. V trimming: 4 bases; J trimming: 7 bases; junction bases outside the gene matches: 11. Looked up from germline, CDR1 is SGHDT and CDR2 is YYEEEE.

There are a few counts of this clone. CDR3 sequence: CSARQGTTTSTDTQYF. In DNA form, the CDR3 reads TGCAGCGCACGACAGGGAACGACCACTAGCACAGATACGCAGTATTTT. The chain joins TRBV29-1 to TRBJ2-3; 7 bases are a match to TRBD1. This CDR3 comprises 16 residues. The germline V gene has CDR1 SQVTM and CDR2 ANQGSEA. J was trimmed by 0 bases and V by 7 bases; bases with no gene match: 13.

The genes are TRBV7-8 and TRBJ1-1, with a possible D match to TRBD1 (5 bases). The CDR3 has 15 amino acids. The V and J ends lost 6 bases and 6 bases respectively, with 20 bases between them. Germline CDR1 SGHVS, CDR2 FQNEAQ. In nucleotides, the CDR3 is TGTGCCAGCAGAGCCTTACCGGGTGTGGGGCCTGAAGCTTTCTTT. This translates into CASRALPGVGPEAFF. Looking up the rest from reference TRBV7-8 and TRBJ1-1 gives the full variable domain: GAGVSQSPRYKVAKRGQDVALRCDPISGHVSLFWYQQALGQGPEFLTYFQNEAQLDKSGLPSDRFFAERPEGSVSTLKIQRTQQEDSAVYLCASRALPGVGPEAFFGQGTRLTVV.

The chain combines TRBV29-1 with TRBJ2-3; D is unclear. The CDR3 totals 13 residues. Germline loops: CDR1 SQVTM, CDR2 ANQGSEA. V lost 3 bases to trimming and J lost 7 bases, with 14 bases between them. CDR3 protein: CSVDKVERYTQYF. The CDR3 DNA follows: TGCAGCGTTGATAAGGTAGAGCGATATACGCAGTATTTT.

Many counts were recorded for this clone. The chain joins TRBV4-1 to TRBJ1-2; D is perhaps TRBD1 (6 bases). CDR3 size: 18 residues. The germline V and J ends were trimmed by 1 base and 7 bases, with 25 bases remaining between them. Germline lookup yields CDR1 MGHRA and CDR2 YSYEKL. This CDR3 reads CASSQGSDLDRRRGGYTF. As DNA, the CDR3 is TGCGCCAGCAGCCAAGGGTCGGATCTTGACAGGCGCAGGGGTGGCTACACCTTC.

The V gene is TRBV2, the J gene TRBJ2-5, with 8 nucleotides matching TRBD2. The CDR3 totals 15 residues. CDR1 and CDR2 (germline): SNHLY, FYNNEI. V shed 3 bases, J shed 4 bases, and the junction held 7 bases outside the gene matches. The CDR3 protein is CASSDPAGGGETQYF. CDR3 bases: TGTGCCAGCAGTGACCCTGCGGGGGGCGGAGAGACCCAGTACTTC.